These T cell receptor beta chains were read from a single sample in a study of spatial heterogeneity in lung cancer. TCRdb passed the 5' RACE reads through MiXCR, listing each CDR3 protein once. The table has tens of thousands of distinct CDR3 sequences, under 9% seen once. The sequences come from PBMCs, collected at surgery. These receptors came from a male donor with early-stage non-small cell lung cancer. Both conserved end residues are part of each CDR3. The D gene is left open where the match is weak. Not every row has a clone size; where given, it reads once, few, many or a size class.

size | D | J | V | CDR3 | DNA
NA | TRBD2 | TRBJ2-7 | TRBV12-3/TRBV12-4 | CASSPGLAGGEQYF | TGTGCCAGCAGTCCCGGGCTAGCGGGAGGCGAGCAGTACTTC
few | TRBD2 | TRBJ2-7 | TRBV7-8 | CASNIAGGPSYEQYF | TGTGCCAGCAACATAGCGGGAGGACCCTCCTACGAGCAGTACTTC
few | NA | TRBJ2-1 | TRBV20-1 | CSAIEGAYNEQFF | TGCAGTGCAATCGAAGGGGCCTACAATGAGCAGTTCTTC
NA | NA | TRBJ2-7 | TRBV20-1 | CSAREGAYEQYF | TGCAGTGCTAGGGAAGGGGCCTACGAGCAGTACTTC
many | NA | TRBJ2-7 | TRBV2 | CASSVMGGVYEQYF | TGTGCCAGCAGTGTAATGGGGGGAGTCTACGAGCAGTACTTC
few | TRBD2 | TRBJ2-3 | TRBV20-1 | CSATGLAGATDTQYF | TGCAGTGCTACGGGACTAGCGGGGGCCACAGATACGCAGTATTTT
few | TRBD2 | TRBJ2-5 | TRBV5-1 | CASSSGLAEKETQYF | TGCGCCAGCAGTTCCGGACTAGCGGAAAAAGAGACCCAGTACTTC
many | NA | TRBJ2-5 | TRBV9 | CASSVSVGSVGETQYF | TGTGCCAGCAGCGTATCGGTCGGGAGCGTAGGCGAGACCCAGTACTTC
NA | NA | TRBJ2-7 | TRBV2 | CASGRDRDSYEQYF | TGTGCCAGCGGCCGGGACCGAGACTCCTACGAGCAGTACTTC
NA | NA | TRBJ2-7 | TRBV10-3 | CAISEGLSGIYEQYF | TGTGCCATCAGTGAGGGACTATCGGGTATCTACGAGCAGTACTTC